This T cell receptor (beta chain) came from a study of T cell repertoires in cytomegalovirus infection (dated by TCRdb to the late 2010s). Concerning the study at large: Recently identified HLA-C-restricted CMV epitopes, whose presentation resists viral immunomodulation, were targeted by peptide stimulations together with well-studied HLA-B-restricted epitopes. Donor HLA type was relevant to the analysis, because carriage of CMV infection together with the matching HLA type was indicated by public TCR beta signatures.

Per the publication, the treatment or condition label means: in vitro stimulation with specific CMV peptide epitopes to enrich CMV-specific T cells. Concerning this clonotype itself: Its antigen is still unknown. The input lacks base qualities; no much larger clone sits a single base away.

Overall study results and their limits: The ex vivo response was dominated by HLA-C-restricted CMV-specific TCR beta clonotypes, which also provided the single most frequent clonotype in two of eight donors. In both this cohort and an independent cohort of some 370 donors, the cumulative frequency of public TCR beta family members distinguished carriers of CMV infection plus the relevant HLA type.

A distance of 10 bases separates the germline ends of V and J, which lose 7 bases and 1 base respectively. The CDR3 starts with the cysteine, ends with the phenylalanine, and has 13 residues. Just CDR3 DNA is preserved here, 39 bases in frame from base 1. The germline V gene provides CDR1 MNHNS and CDR2 SASEGT. Data came from an Illumina HiSeq 1500. TCRdb reworked the public reads: Q25 trimming with fastp, MiXCR clone assembly, productive beta chains retained. Entries are consolidated by CDR3 protein sequence, retaining the most common genes and DNA. This sample is represented by around 360,000 distinct CDR3 sequences; around a third of them were singletons. 13% of the sample lies in the top ten.

The receptor chain draws on TRBV6-1 and TRBJ1-1, with the identity of the D gene unclear. The specimen comprised cultured PBMCs, sampled from culture after CMV antigen stimulation. This TCR was sampled from a human donor in good health (CMV status not recorded). Some clones in this sample may be carry-over from other donors' samples. The DNA is TGTGCCAGCACCCGGAGAGCGAACACTGAAGCTTTCTTT. Its protein is CASTRRANTEAFF.